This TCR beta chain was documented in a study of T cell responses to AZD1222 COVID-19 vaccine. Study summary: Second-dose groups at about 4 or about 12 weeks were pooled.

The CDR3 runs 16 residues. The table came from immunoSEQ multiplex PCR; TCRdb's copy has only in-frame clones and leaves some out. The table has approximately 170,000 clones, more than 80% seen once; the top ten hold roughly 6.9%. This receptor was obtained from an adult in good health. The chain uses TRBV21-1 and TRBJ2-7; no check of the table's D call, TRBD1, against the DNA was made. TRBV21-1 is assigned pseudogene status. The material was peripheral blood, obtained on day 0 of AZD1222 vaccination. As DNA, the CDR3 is TGTGCCAGCAGCAAACCCGGGCAGGGCGACTCCTACGAGCAGTACGTC. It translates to CASSKPGQGDSYEQYV.